This passage covers 10 T cell receptor beta chains from one sample sequenced in a study of T and B cells in COVID-19 patients. TRB rearrangements were amplified by multiplex PCR with BIOMED2 TRB-A/B primers. Using its own MiXCR run on the multiplex PCR reads, TCRdb lists one record per CDR3 protein. Of tens of thousands of distinct CDR3 sequences in the sample, 32% were seen once. From blood, roughly 250-500 ng of genomic DNA served as TRB template. Sequences were obtained from blood. The source of these receptors is a human donor who had recovered from COVID-19.

This chain links TRBV29-1 with TRBJ2-7; D is perhaps TRBD1 (6 bases). Trimming cost V 7 bases and J 4 bases, with 20 bases left between them. This CDR3 has 14 amino acids. Germline CDR1 SQVTM, CDR2 ANQGSEA. CDR3 DNA: TGCAGCGCCGGATCGGGGCAGGGGCCTTACGAGCAGTACTTC. Translated: CSAGSGQGPYEQYF.

The V gene is TRBV5-6, the J gene TRBJ1-2; the match to TRBD1 covers 11 bases. The CDR3 is 15 residues long. Germline CDR1 and CDR2: SGHDT and YYEEEE. Trimming took 4 bases from V and 3 from J; bases not matched to a gene: 5. CDR3 DNA: TGTGCCAGCAGCGCCGGACAGGGGGCAGACTATGGCTACACCTTC. It is translated as CASSAGQGADYGYTF.

With regard to this clonotype: This could be a read error, since a much larger clone is one nucleotide away. The chain is built from TRBV19 and TRBJ2-1; 10 nucleotides align to TRBD2. CDR1 is LNHDA, CDR2 SQIVND, per germline (reference sequence). Trimming at V came to 3 bases and at J to 9 bases, leaving 8 bases not matched to a gene. CDR3 length equals 15 residues. The CDR3 sequence: CASSMGLARGGEQFF. The DNA for the CDR3 is TGTGCCAGTAGTATGGGACTAGCGAGAGGAGGTGAGCAGTTCTTC.

The chain uses TRBV20-1 and TRBJ2-3; D is uncertain. Trimming took 5 bases from V and 2 from J, leaving 8 bases between them. CDR1 DFQATT and CDR2 SNEGSKA come from the germline V gene (reference sequence). This CDR3 has 12 amino acids. Here the CDR3 reads CSAGSITDTQYF. The CDR3 coding sequence is TGCAGTGCTGGCTCGATCACAGATACGCAGTATTTT.

This clonotype was seen a handful of times. The CDR3 is CATSRPPRTGRREKLFF. The CDR3 bases are TGTGCCACCAGCAGACCCCCTCGGACAGGGAGGCGAGAAAAACTGTTTTTT. The V and J genes are TRBV15 and TRBJ1-4; TRBD1 aligns across 8 bases. This CDR3 region has 17 residues. Germline trimming cut 2 bases from V and 8 bases from J; bases unmatched to any gene: 13. Germline loops: CDR1 LNHNV, CDR2 YYDKDF (reference sequence).

In this sample, this clonotype turned up many times. The chain joins TRBV5-6 to TRBJ2-3; 7 nucleotides agree with TRBD2. Germline CDR1 reads SGHDT; CDR2 reads YYEEEE. V lost 0 bases and J lost 0; bases outside the gene matches: 7. This CDR3 comprises 17 residues. The CDR3 DNA sequence: TGTGCCAGCAGCTTGGACCTCTGGCGGGGGAGCACAGATACGCAGTATTTT. Translated, it gives CASSLDLWRGSTDTQYF.

This chain uses TRBV5-1 with TRBJ2-4; a possible D gene is TRBD1 (5 bases). Germline V CDR1 and CDR2: SGHRS, YFSETQ. V was shortened by 0 bases and J by 8 bases, with 15 bases between the two germline ends. The CDR3 sequence is 15 residues long. Here the CDR3 DNA reads TGCGCCAGCAGCTTGGAGGGGCAGGGCGAGGACATTCAGTACTTC. Translation: CASSLEGQGEDIQYF.

J is TRBJ2-5 and V is TRBV7-2; the D gene is possibly TRBD1 (5 bases). This CDR3 comprises 17 residues. CDR1 SGHTA and CDR2 FQGNSA come from the germline V gene. V lost 3 bases and J 9 bases, leaving 26 bases between the germline ends. In DNA form, the CDR3 reads TGTGCCAGCAGCTTCCTATTGGCTACCTCCCCCAAAGGGGCCCAGTACTTC. Its translation: CASSFLLATSPKGAQYF.

This clonotype was seen just once. This sequence joins TRBV24-1 and TRBJ1-5, with D possibly being TRBD1 (6 bases). This CDR3 is 16 amino acids long. Trimming left V 5 bases short and J 0 bases short, with 13 bases between. Germline V CDR1 and CDR2: KGHDR, SFDVKD. CDR3 DNA: TGTGCCACCAGTGCCGGGGGGGGGGCTAGCAATCAGCCCCAGCATTTT. Protein sequence: CATSAGGGASNQPQHF.

Regarding this clonotype: This clone may be a read error of a much larger clone one base away. This rearrangement joins TRBV27 to TRBJ2-7; possibly TRBD1 or TRBD2 for D (6 bases each). Germline loops: CDR1 MNHEY, CDR2 SMNVEV (reference sequence). Deletions cut 6 bases from V and 3 bases from J, with 27 bases between. The CDR3 spans 18 residues. DNA of the CDR3: TGTGCCAGCAGACCGAGGTCCCAATCGTTGGAGGGGGGCTACGAGCAGTACTTC. Amino acid sequence: CASRPRSQSLEGGYEQYF.